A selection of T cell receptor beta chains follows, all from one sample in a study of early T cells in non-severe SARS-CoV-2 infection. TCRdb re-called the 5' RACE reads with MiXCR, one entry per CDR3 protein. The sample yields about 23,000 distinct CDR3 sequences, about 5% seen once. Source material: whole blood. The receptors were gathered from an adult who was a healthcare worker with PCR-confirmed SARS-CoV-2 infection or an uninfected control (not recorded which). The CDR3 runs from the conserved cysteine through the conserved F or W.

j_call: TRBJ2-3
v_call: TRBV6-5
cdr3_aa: CASSSYTGTDTQYF

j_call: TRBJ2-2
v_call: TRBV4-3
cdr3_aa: CASSQEYRGYAGELFF

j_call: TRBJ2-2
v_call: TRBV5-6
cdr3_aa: CASSLGSGGKNTGELFF

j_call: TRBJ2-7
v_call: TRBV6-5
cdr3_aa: CASSRPGGQAYEQYF

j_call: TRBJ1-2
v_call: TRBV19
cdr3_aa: CASSFNNWNYGYTF

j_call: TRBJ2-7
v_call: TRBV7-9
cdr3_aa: CASSSDLTVSSPYEQYF

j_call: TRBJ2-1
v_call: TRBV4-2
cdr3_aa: CASSQGFPGQDMSEQFF

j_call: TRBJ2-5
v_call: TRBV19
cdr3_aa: CASSRDYQETQYF

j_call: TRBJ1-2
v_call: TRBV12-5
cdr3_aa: CASGLVIRNTMYGYTF

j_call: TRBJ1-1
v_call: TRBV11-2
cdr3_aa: CASSLWDSLEAFF

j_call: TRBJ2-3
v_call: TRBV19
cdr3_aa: CASSIGQGTDTQYF

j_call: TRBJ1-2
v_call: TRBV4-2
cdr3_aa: CASSPQGGYTF

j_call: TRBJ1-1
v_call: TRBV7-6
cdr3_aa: CASSLEGSEAFF

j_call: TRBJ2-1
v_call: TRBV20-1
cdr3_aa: CSARDRRIPNEQFF

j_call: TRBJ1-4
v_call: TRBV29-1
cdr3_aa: CSGQGSPGQEKLFF

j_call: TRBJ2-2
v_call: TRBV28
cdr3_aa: CASSPNRGNTGELFF

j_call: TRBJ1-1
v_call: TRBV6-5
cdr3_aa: CASSYAGVHTEAFF

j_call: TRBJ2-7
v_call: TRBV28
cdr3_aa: CASSLRVGSSYEQYF

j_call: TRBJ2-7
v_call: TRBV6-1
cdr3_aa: CASSEDFRVWEQYF

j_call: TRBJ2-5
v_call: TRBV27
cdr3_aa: CASSTRTGGEETQYF

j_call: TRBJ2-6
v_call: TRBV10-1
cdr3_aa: CASSDSGANVLTF

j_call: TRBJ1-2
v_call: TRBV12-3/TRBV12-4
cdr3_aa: CASSLAVYGYTF

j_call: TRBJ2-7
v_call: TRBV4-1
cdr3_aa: CASSPGTGAYEQYF